Shown below are 20 T cell receptor beta chains from a single sample sequenced in a study of shared clonotypes between healthy human individuals. Data came from immunoSEQ multiplex PCR; TCRdb stores just in-frame clones and leaves some out. The data show more than 2,000,000 clones, approximately 90% seen once. Input material: naive CD4+ T cells sorted from blood. Subset: CD45RA+ positively selected. The receptor source for this set is a man aged 18-30 years in good health.

V gene TRBV2 combines with J gene TRBJ1-5; D gene ambiguous. V was pared by 4 bases and J by 0 bases, with 13 bases between. This CDR3 has 16 residues. Germline assignment: CDR1 SNHLY and CDR2 FYNNEI. CDR3 protein: CASSGWGPNSNQPQHF. CDR3 coding DNA: TGTGCCAGCAGTGGGTGGGGTCCTAATAGCAATCAGCCCCAGCATTTT.

The rearrangement uses TRBV10-2 and TRBJ2-1, with 8 bases lining up with TRBD1. J gave up 9 bases and V 8 bases, and 9 bases lay outside the gene matches. The CDR3 length is 13 residues. CDR1 and CDR2 (germline): WSHSY, SAAADI. Here the CDR3 DNA reads TGCGCCAGCTTCCGGACAGGGCGAGGTGAGCAGTTCTTC. This encodes CASFRTGRGEQFF.

The chain combines TRBV21-1 with TRBJ1-1. TRBV21-1 is labeled a pseudogene. This CDR3 region has 16 residues. CDR3 in DNA: TGTGCCAGCAGCAAAGTGGGGGGCCGCATGAACACTGAAGCTTTCTTT. Protein: CASSKVGGRMNTEAFF.

The chain uses TRBV11-1 and TRBJ2-6; D remains unclear. This CDR3 comprises 17 residues. Trimming took 1 base from V and 4 from J, leaving 14 bases between them. Germline V gene data show CDR1 as SGHAT and CDR2 as FQDESV (reference sequence). The CDR3 loop reads CASSLEGGVYGANVLTF. CDR3 bases: TGTGCCAGCAGCTTAGAAGGTGGGGTTTACGGGGCCAACGTCCTGACTTTC.

This clone was counted a few times. Here the CDR3 reads CAWSGQRIEAFF. Here the CDR3 DNA reads TGTGCCTGGAGTGGGCAGCGAATTGAAGCTTTCTTT. V usage is TRBV30 and J usage is TRBJ1-1; no clear D gene. Germline V gene data show CDR1 as GTSNPN and CDR2 as SVGIG (reference sequence). V lost 1 base and J lost 7, with 10 bases in between. The length of the CDR3 is 12 residues.

The chain recombines TRBV5-1 with TRBJ1-1; D perhaps matches TRBD1 (6 bases). CDR1 and CDR2 from the germline V gene are SGHRS and YFSETQ. The CDR3 spans 15 residues. V was shortened by 4 bases and J by 2 bases, with 15 bases between the two germline ends. In DNA, the CDR3 is TGCGCCAGCAGCCCGGGACATCTAACCAACACTGAAGCTTTCTTT. Translated: CASSPGHLTNTEAFF.

The chain links TRBV28 to TRBJ1-2; 7 bases match TRBD1. J gave up 5 bases and V 6 bases, and 9 bases lay outside the gene matches. Germline lookup yields CDR1 MDHEN and CDR2 SYDVKM. The CDR3 is 14 amino acids. Here the CDR3 reads CASSLGGGQYGYTF. In DNA form, the CDR3 reads TGTGCCAGCAGCCTAGGGGGGGGACAGTATGGCTACACCTTC.

J is TRBJ2-1 and V is TRBV2; D is possibly TRBD1 (6 bases). The CDR3 runs 14 residues. V was pared by 6 bases and J by 10 bases, with 19 bases between. The germline CDR1 and CDR2 sequences are SNHLY and FYNNEI. The chain's CDR3 is CASRFDRWLREQFF. CDR3 DNA sequence: TGTGCCAGCAGATTTGACAGGTGGCTAAGGGAGCAGTTCTTC. Filled out from reference TRBV2 and TRBJ2-1, the complete variable domain reads EPEVTQTPSHQVTQMGQEVILRCVPISNHLYFYWYRQILGQKVEFLVSFYNNEISEKSEIFDDQFSVERPDGSNFTLKIRSTKLEDSAMYFCASRFDRWLREQFFGPGTRLTVL.

The gene calls are TRBV19 and TRBJ1-2, with 10 positions matching TRBD1. The V gene's germline CDR1 is LNHDA and CDR2 SQIVND (reference sequence). V gave up 5 bases and J gave up 2 bases; unmatched junction bases: 8. The length of the CDR3 is 16 residues. CDR3 amino acids: CASSETGTGANYGYTF. The CDR3 DNA reads TGTGCCAGTAGTGAAACCGGGACAGGGGCAAACTATGGCTACACCTTC.

A word on this clone: The sample holds other DNA sequences that translate to the same CDR3. The chain joins TRBV5-1 to TRBJ1-6; D is ambiguous. Looked up from germline, CDR1 is SGHRS and CDR2 is YFSETQ. V was clipped by 1 base and J by 0 bases, with 5 bases between them. CDR3 size: 15 residues. The CDR3 is CASSLTSSYNSPLHF. In DNA form, the CDR3 reads TGCGCCAGCAGCTTGACTAGCTCCTATAATTCACCCCTCCACTTT.

CDR3 residues: CASSPKGHEQFF. In DNA, the CDR3 is TGTGCCAGCAGTCCCAAGGGTCATGAGCAGTTCTTC. V and J are TRBV6-1 and TRBJ2-1; D is ambiguous. This CDR3 region has 12 residues. Trimming left V 5 bases short and J 8 bases short, with 10 bases between. CDR1 is MNHNS and CDR2 is SASEGT in the germline V gene.

J is TRBJ1-1 and V is TRBV2; D gene unclear. Between the trimmed V and J ends, which lost 4 bases and 4 bases, there was a span of 16 bases. CDR1 is SNHLY and CDR2 is FYNNEI in the germline V gene. This CDR3 contains 15 residues. CDR3 sequence reads: CASSARLTWGTEAFF. As DNA, the CDR3 is TGTGCCAGCAGTGCGCGCCTGACATGGGGCACTGAAGCTTTCTTT.

The chain joins TRBV19 to TRBJ1-2; 9 bases are a match to TRBD1. Trimming at V came to 3 bases and at J to 11 bases, leaving 10 bases not matched to a gene. Looked up from germline, CDR1 is LNHDA and CDR2 is SQIVND (reference sequence). This CDR3 contains 14 residues. CDR3 DNA sequence: TGTGCCAGTAGTATCCAAGGACAGGGGAGAGGGTACACCTTC. This encodes CASSIQGQGRGYTF.

The genes are TRBV5-1 and TRBJ1-2, with D tentatively TRBD1 (5 bases). The CDR3 covers 18 residues. The germline CDR1 and CDR2 sequences are SGHRS and YFSETQ. V gave up 5 bases and J gave up 0 bases, with 23 bases separating them. The CDR3 protein is CASSSALGAATTNYGYTF. The CDR3 DNA reads as TGCGCCAGCAGTTCCGCGCTTGGGGCTGCTACTACTAACTATGGCTACACCTTC.

V gene TRBV5-6 combines with J gene TRBJ2-5; TRBD2 agrees at 9 bases. V was pared by 4 bases and J by 5 bases, with 6 bases of the junction left unmatched. The CDR3 runs to 14 residues. CDR1 is SGHDT, CDR2 YYEEEE, per germline. This CDR3 is CASSRGLAGETQYF. CDR3 sequence (DNA): TGTGCCAGCAGCAGGGGACTAGCCGGGGAGACCCAGTACTTC.

The J gene is TRBJ1-5, the V gene TRBV21-1. TRBV21-1 is noted as a pseudogene. This CDR3 is built from 18 residues. The CDR3 loop is CASSKAQIGEGSNQPQHF. CDR3 nucleotide sequence: TGTGCCAGCAGCAAAGCGCAGATAGGGGAGGGTAGCAATCAGCCCCAGCATTTT.

J is TRBJ1-5 and V is TRBV5-1; 7 bases are shared with TRBD1. Germline trimming cut 0 bases from V and 6 bases from J; bases unmatched to any gene: 9. There are 16 residues in the CDR3. Germline V gene data show CDR1 as SGHRS and CDR2 as YFSETQ. The CDR3 DNA follows: TGCGCCAGCAGCTTGGGGGACAGCGGACGGGTTCAGCCCCAGCATTTT. It yields the protein CASSLGDSGRVQPQHF.

V is TRBV9 and J is TRBJ2-3, with D possibly matching TRBD2 (6 bases). V lost 4 bases, J lost 2 bases, and 14 bases lay in between. Germline lookup yields CDR1 SGDLS and CDR2 YYNGEE. This CDR3 region has 15 residues. The CDR3 DNA follows: TGTGCCAGCAGCAGCTCGGGACTCCCCACAGATACGCAGTATTTT. This translates into CASSSSGLPTDTQYF. The full variable domain, in which reference TRBV9 and TRBJ2-3 provide the parts outside the CDR3, is DSGVTQTPKHLITATGQRVTLRCSPRSGDLSVYWYQQSLDQGLQFLIQYYNGEERAKGNILERFSAQQFPDLHSELNLSSLELGDSALYFCASSSSGLPTDTQYFGPGTRLTVL.

The chain carries TRBV6-5 and TRBJ1-2; D may be TRBD1 (5 bases). The CDR3 totals 16 residues. Trimming shortened V by 0 bases and J by 0 bases, and 11 bases separated the two germline ends. Germline CDR1 and CDR2: MNHEY and SVGAGI. This CDR3 is CASSYSRQPPNYGYTF. In nucleotides, the CDR3 is TGTGCCAGCAGTTACTCGAGACAGCCACCTAACTATGGCTACACCTTC.

The rearrangement links TRBV5-5 to TRBJ2-7; 12 bases fit TRBD1. The CDR3 covers 15 residues. Germline CDR1 reads SGHKS; CDR2 reads YYEKEE (reference sequence). With V trimmed by 4 bases and J by 4 bases, 6 bases remained unmatched. This CDR3 reads CASSRAGQGAYEQYF. DNA for the CDR3: TGTGCCAGCAGCCGCGCGGGACAGGGGGCTTACGAGCAGTACTTC. Full variable domain (missing parts from reference TRBV5-5 and TRBJ2-7): DAGVTQSPTHLIKTRGQQVTLRCSPISGHKSVSWYQQVLGQGPQFIFQYYEKEERGRGNFPDRFSARQFPNYSSELNVNALLLGDSALYLCASSRAGQGAYEQYFGPGTRLTVT.